This TCR beta chain originates from a study of CD8 T cells in ankylosing spondylitis. General observations from the study: One TCR beta motif, made up of 7 or 8 highly homologous variants, appeared characteristic of ankylosing spondylitis blood. Disease-linked clones reportedly concentrated significantly in matched ankylosing spondylitis synovial fluid.

Only a few counts were recorded for this clonotype. Its target is not known. Preparation of TCR beta libraries was done by quantitative 5'-RACE with molecular barcodes. TCRdb processed the 5' RACE reads anew with MiXCR; each CDR3 protein has one entry. The sample includes about 220,000 distinct CDR3 sequences, about 7% seen only once; the top ten take approximately 15%. The source of this sequence is a male donor with ankylosing spondylitis. Sequencing was carried out using blood, either unsorted or a sorted T cell fraction (not recorded which).

The CDR3 DNA sequence: TGTGCCAGCAGTTACTCGGGGCGGGTATGGGGTTTCTTT. Translated, it gives CASSYSGRVWGFF. This sequence joins TRBV6-5 and TRBJ1-1; D is possibly TRBD1 (5 bases). The germline gives CDR1 MNHEY, CDR2 SVGAGI. Trimming left V 0 bases short and J 13 bases short, with 15 bases between. The length of the CDR3 is 13 residues.